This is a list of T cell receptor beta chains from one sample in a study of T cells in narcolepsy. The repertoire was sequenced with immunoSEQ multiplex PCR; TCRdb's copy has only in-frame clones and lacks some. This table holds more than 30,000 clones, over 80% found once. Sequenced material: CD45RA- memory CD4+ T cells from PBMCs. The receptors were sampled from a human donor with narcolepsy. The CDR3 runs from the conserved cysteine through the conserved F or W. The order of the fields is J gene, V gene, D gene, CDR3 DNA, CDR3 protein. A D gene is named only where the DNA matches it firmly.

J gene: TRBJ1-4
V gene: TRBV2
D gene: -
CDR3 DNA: TGTGCCAGCTCGGCGGCCGGAACTAATGAAAAACTGTTTTTT
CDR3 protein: CASSAAGTNEKLFF

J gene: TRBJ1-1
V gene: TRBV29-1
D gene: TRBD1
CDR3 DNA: TGCAGCGTTGGGCCTACAGGGGGCCCTGAAGCTTTCTTT
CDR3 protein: CSVGPTGGPEAFF

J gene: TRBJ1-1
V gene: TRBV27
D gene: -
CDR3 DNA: TGTGCCAGCAGCCCGCGGCCGAACACTGAAGCTTTCTTT
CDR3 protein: CASSPRPNTEAFF

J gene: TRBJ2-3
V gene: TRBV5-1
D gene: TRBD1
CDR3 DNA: TGCGCCAGCAGCTTCCAGGACAGGGTAACAGATACGCAGTATTTT
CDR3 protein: CASSFQDRVTDTQYF

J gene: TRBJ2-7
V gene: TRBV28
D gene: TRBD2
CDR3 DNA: TGTGCCAGCAGTTCGGGACTAGCGGGGGGGAGCTCCTACGAGCAGTACTTC
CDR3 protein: CASSSGLAGGSSYEQYF

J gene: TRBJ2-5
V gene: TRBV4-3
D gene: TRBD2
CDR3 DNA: TGCGCCAGCAGCCAAAAAGCTCCGACGGGACTAGCGGCTCAAGAGACCCAGTACTTC
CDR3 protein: CASSQKAPTGLAAQETQYF

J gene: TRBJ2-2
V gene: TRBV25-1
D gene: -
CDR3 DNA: TGTGCCAGCAGTGTCGGGGTCGCCGGGGAGCTGTTTTTT
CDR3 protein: CASSVGVAGELFF

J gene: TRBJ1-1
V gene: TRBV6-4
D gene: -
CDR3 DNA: TGTGCCAGCAGTATGGAGGAAGGAACTGAAGCTTTCTTT
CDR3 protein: CASSMEEGTEAFF

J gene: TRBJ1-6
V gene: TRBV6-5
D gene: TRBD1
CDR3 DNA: TGTGCCAGCATAACCGGACAGGGTGATAATTCACCCCTCCACTTT
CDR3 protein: CASITGQGDNSPLHF

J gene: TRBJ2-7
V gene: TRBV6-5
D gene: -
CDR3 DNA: TGTGCCAGCAGTTACAGGGGTGGCGAGCAGTACTTC
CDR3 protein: CASSYRGGEQYF